The source of this T cell receptor (beta chain) is a study of neoadjuvant anti-PD-1 for oral cavity cancer. Patients had newly diagnosed, untreated stage II-IVA oral cavity squamous cell carcinoma. Sequenced by immunoSEQ multiplex PCR; TCRdb stores in-frame clones only, minus some. Altogether about 6,700 clones are present, roughly 80% being singletons, with the ten largest covering about 3%. The germline V gene has CDR1 SGDLS and CDR2 YYNGEE. V lost 3 bases, J lost 4 bases, and 16 bases lay in between. The CDR3 is 15 residues long. This chain uses TRBV9 with TRBJ1-2, with a possible D match to TRBD1 (6 bases). The clonotype comes from a person between 40 and 85 years old with oral cavity squamous cell carcinoma. The sample in question was PBMCs, obtained before nivolumab (anti-PD-1) treatment. The CDR3 reads CASSGTKRRGYGYTF. DNA for the CDR3: TGTGCCAGCAGCGGGACGAAGCGCAGGGGCTATGGCTACACCTTC.